This T cell receptor beta chain was recorded in a study of CD8+ T cells in alopecia areata. Study as a whole: Among treated patients, oral tofacitinib was administered at 5 to 10 mg twice daily. By percentage of affected scalp area, the severity of treated patients was scored.

Trimming left V 0 bases short and J 0 bases short, with 11 bases between. Per the germline V gene, CDR1 is SGHRS and CDR2 is YFSETQ. This CDR3 has 16 amino acids. The treatment here: oral pan-JAK inhibitor, 5-10 mg twice daily. Both peripheral blood and punch biopsies of lesional scalp skin were obtained from patients who had alopecia areata. Sequencing templates came from extracted RNA that was reverse transcribed into cDNA. Only in-frame clones appear in the TCRdb table, and some are missing; sequencing was by immunoSEQ multiplex PCR. Counted here are about 200,000 clones, approximately 38% occurring once; the ten biggest clones make up about 0.48%. Of note for this clone: Its target is not known.

The study, taken as a whole, reports: Across lesional scalp, and particularly alopecia totalis/universalis, clonality surpassed that of normal scalp.

The source material was CD4+ T cells sorted from blood, sampled at week 34, from a patient treated with tofacitinib. The clonotype comes from a human donor with alopecia areata. The chain combines TRBV5-1 with TRBJ2-3; D is unclear. CDR3 nucleotide sequence: TGCGCCAGCAGCTTGGTACGGAAAACTAGCACAGATACGCAGTATTTT. Translating gives CASSLVRKTSTDTQYF.